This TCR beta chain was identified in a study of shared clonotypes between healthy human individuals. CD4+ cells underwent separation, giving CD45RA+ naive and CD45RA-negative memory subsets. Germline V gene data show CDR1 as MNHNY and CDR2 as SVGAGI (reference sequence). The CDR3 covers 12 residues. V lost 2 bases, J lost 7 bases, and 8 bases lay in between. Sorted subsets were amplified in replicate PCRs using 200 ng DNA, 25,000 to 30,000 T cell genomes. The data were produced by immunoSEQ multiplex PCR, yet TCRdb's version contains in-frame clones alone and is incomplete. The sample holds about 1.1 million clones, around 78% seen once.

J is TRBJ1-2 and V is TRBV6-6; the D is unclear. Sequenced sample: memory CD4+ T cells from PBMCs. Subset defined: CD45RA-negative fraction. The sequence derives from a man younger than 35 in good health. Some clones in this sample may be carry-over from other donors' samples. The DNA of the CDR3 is TGTGCCAGCAGTTACCGGATGCGTGGCTACACCTTC. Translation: CASSYRMRGYTF.